One and the same sample provided the 21 T cell receptor beta chains below, sequenced in a study of T-cell memory formation after mild COVID-19. One entry per CDR3 protein, called by TCRdb with MiXCR from the 5' RACE reads. The sample records 150,000 to 200,000 distinct CDR3 sequences, about 21% being singletons. The sequenced material came from PBMCs or a T cell subset sorted from them (not recorded which). The receptor set was obtained from an adult woman who had mild COVID-19 (a few samples of this study predate the infection). Cell type and time point are not known.

This chain links TRBV7-9 with TRBJ2-7, with D possibly matching TRBD2 (5 bases). CDR3 length: 11 amino acids. Trimming took off 4 bases at V and 7 bases at J, with 8 bases between the two ends. CDR1 SEHNR and CDR2 FQNEAQ come from the germline V gene (reference sequence). DNA for the CDR3: TGTGCCAGCAGCTCAGGCGGGGAGCAGTACGTC. Its protein is CASSSGGEQYV.

The CDR3 bases are TGTGCCACCGCTCGGGACTACCCGGGGGAGCAGTACTTC. Translated: CATARDYPGEQYF. The V gene is TRBV24-1, the J gene TRBJ2-7; 7 bases map to TRBD2. The CDR3 runs 13 residues. The trim removed 9 bases at V and 7 bases at J, leaving 11 bases unmatched. Germline CDR1 is KGHDR and CDR2 is SFDVKD.

CDR3 DNA sequence: TGTGCCAGCAGCGCGGGACTAGCGGGAGGCGAGACCCAGTACTTC. Residues: CASSAGLAGGETQYF. V usage is TRBV9 and J usage is TRBJ2-5; 15 nucleotides agree with TRBD2. From germline, CDR1 is SGDLS and CDR2 YYNGEE. V shed 3 bases and J 5 bases; nucleotides not matched to a gene: 2. This CDR3 has 15 residues.

This rearrangement joins TRBV12-3 or TRBV12-4 to TRBJ2-7; 11 positions match TRBD2. The CDR3 spans 14 residues. J was trimmed by 4 bases and V by 3 bases; bases with no gene match: 2. The CDR3 sequence: CASSLRLAGYEQYF. The CDR3 region has the DNA TGTGCCAGCAGTTTGAGACTAGCGGGATACGAGCAGTACTTC.

This chain joins TRBV4-1 and TRBJ1-5; the D is unclear. The ends were cut back, 5 bases at V and 2 bases at J, with 10 bases in the middle. Germline V gene data show CDR1 as MGHRA and CDR2 as YSYEKL. This CDR3 has 14 amino acids. The CDR3 DNA sequence: TGCGCCAGCAGCGTAGGATTTGGCAATCAGCCCCAGCATTTT. Its protein product is CASSVGFGNQPQHF.

This clonotype was counted once. The V gene is TRBV7-2, the J gene TRBJ1-4; 8 bases line up with TRBD1. CDR1 and CDR2 from the germline V gene are SGHTA and FQGNSA. The CDR3 extends over 15 amino acids. Germline trimming cut 5 bases from V and 6 bases from J; bases unmatched to any gene: 8. The chain's CDR3 is CASSPWTGTDEKLFF. Here the CDR3 DNA reads TGTGCCAGCAGCCCGTGGACAGGGACAGATGAAAAACTGTTTTTT. Supplemented by reference TRBV7-2 and TRBJ1-4, the full variable domain reads GAGVSQSPSNKVTEKGKDVELRCDPISGHTALYWYRQSLGQGLEFLIYFQGNSAPDKSGLPSDRFSAERTGGSVSTLTIQRTQQEDSAVYLCASSPWTGTDEKLFFGSGTQLSVL.

This sequence joins TRBV19 and TRBJ2-3; 11 bases align to TRBD2. CDR3 length: 15 residues. Germline loops: CDR1 LNHDA, CDR2 SQIVND (reference sequence). The trim removed 7 bases at V and 2 bases at J, leaving 5 bases unmatched. The CDR3 sequence is CASTLTSGITDTQYF. CDR3 sequence (DNA): TGTGCCAGTACCTTGACTAGCGGGATCACAGATACGCAGTATTTT.

This chain uses TRBV9 with TRBJ1-6; 7 bases agree with TRBD1. Unmatched junction bases numbered 14, after V lost 4 bases and J lost 4 bases. Germline values: CDR1 SGDLS, CDR2 YYNGEE. The CDR3 is 18 amino acids. The CDR3 here is CASSTTGTAAQYNSPLHF. As DNA, the CDR3 is TGTGCCAGCAGCACAACAGGGACAGCAGCTCAATATAATTCACCCCTCCACTTT.

The V call is TRBV4-1, the J call TRBJ1-1; D not resolved. This CDR3 has 15 amino acids. V gave up 3 bases and J gave up 2 bases, with 13 bases separating them. Germline lookup yields CDR1 MGHRA and CDR2 YSYEKL. The CDR3 sequence: CASSQREGVNTEAFF. The CDR3 DNA follows: TGCGCCAGCAGCCAGAGGGAAGGAGTTAACACTGAAGCTTTCTTT.

CDR3 region: CASSLAAYNEQFF. The DNA for the CDR3 is TGTGCCAGCAGTCTAGCGGCTTACAATGAGCAGTTCTTC. J is TRBJ2-1 and V is TRBV27, with 7 bases lining up with TRBD2. Trimming at V came to 5 bases and at J to 4 bases, leaving 2 bases not matched to a gene. In germline, CDR1 is MNHEY, CDR2 SMNVEV (reference sequence). CDR3 size: 13 residues.

The sample holds a few counts of this clonotype. The genes are TRBV25-1 and TRBJ2-1; D is unclear. Germline loops: CDR1 MGHDK, CDR2 SYGVNS. The germline V and J ends were trimmed by 3 bases and 4 bases, with 4 bases remaining between them. The CDR3 extends over 12 amino acids. Here the CDR3 DNA reads TGTGCCAGCAGTGACCATTACAATGAGCAGTTCTTC. Translation: CASSDHYNEQFF.

The sample holds a few counts of this clonotype. The chain employs TRBV7-8 and TRBJ1-6; 10 bases match TRBD1. V gave up 5 bases and J gave up 8 bases; unmatched junction bases: 6. CDR3 length: 15 residues. Germline assignment: CDR1 SGHVS and CDR2 FQNEAQ. CDR3 in DNA: TGTGCCAGCAGCCCAACGACAGGGGGCTATTCACCCCTCCACTTT. Encoded protein: CASSPTTGGYSPLHF.

This sequence joins TRBV6-2 or TRBV6-3 and TRBJ1-1; possibly TRBD1 for D (6 bases). The V gene lost 6 bases and the J gene lost 2 bases, with 13 bases spanning the gap. The germline gives CDR1 MNHEY, CDR2 SVGEGT. This CDR3 has 14 residues. CDR3 in amino acids: CASRGLQGNTEAFF. CDR3 bases: TGTGCCAGCAGGGGTCTACAGGGAAACACTGAAGCTTTCTTT.

This clonotype showed up just a few times. The chain employs TRBV7-6 and TRBJ2-1; 8 bases agree with TRBD2. Unmatched junction bases numbered 13, after V lost 3 bases and J lost 6 bases. This CDR3 contains 17 residues. Germline V CDR1 and CDR2: SGHVS, FNYEAQ. The CDR3 DNA sequence: TGTGCCAGCAGCTTCAGCTTCGGACTAGCAGTCCCCAATGAGCAGTTCTTC. The encoded protein is CASSFSFGLAVPNEQFF.

This clonotype was counted only a few times. This sequence joins TRBV6-4 and TRBJ1-1, with 9 bases lining up with TRBD1. After removal of 5 bases from V and 5 bases from J, the junction contained 6 bases not matched to a gene. CDR1 is MRHNA, CDR2 SNTAGT, per germline. The CDR3 is made up of 14 amino acids. CDR3 sequence reads: CASSPRQGVTEAFF. CDR3 bases: TGTGCCAGCAGTCCCCGACAGGGGGTTACTGAAGCTTTCTTT.

The J gene is TRBJ2-1, the V gene TRBV20-1; a weak D match, TRBD2 (6 bases). The CDR3 covers 14 residues. Germline V gene lookup returns CDR1 DFQATT and CDR2 SNEGSKA (reference sequence). The ends were cut back, 3 bases at V and 14 bases at J, with 23 bases in the middle. CDR3 nucleotides: TGCAGTGCTAGCCGGGACTCGCGAGGCCAGAGGGAGTTCTTC. This translates into CSASRDSRGQREFF.

This clonotype was counted between two and nine times. The gene calls are TRBV4-1 and TRBJ2-1; 10 nucleotides line up with TRBD2. Per germline, CDR1 MGHRA and CDR2 YSYEKL. With 2 bases clipped from V and 7 bases from J, the junction kept 5 bases outside the gene matches. The CDR3 spans 15 residues. CDR3 amino acids: CASSQWLAGVNEQFF. CDR3 nucleotide sequence: TGCGCCAGCAGCCAATGGCTAGCGGGGGTGAATGAGCAGTTCTTC.

This chain connects TRBV20-1 to TRBJ2-1; D unresolved. The CDR3 consists of 15 residues. The germline V gene has CDR1 DFQATT and CDR2 SNEGSKA (reference sequence). The V end lost 3 bases, the J end lost 0 bases, and 12 bases lay between the germline ends. CDR3 sequence reads: CSASSDMSSYNEQFF. DNA of the CDR3: TGCAGTGCTAGCTCTGACATGAGCTCCTACAATGAGCAGTTCTTC.

The chain employs TRBV12-3 or TRBV12-4 and TRBJ1-2, with TRBD1 matching 9 bases. The CDR3 length is 15 residues. Losses at the gene ends were 4 bases for V and 7 bases for J; bases not matched to a gene: 10. CDR3 DNA: TGTGCCAGCAGTTCTAACAGGGGGCGCGGAGGTGGCTACACCTTC. Translating it yields CASSSNRGRGGGYTF.

This CDR3 reads CSVVQGSVNTIYF. CDR3 sequence (DNA): TGCAGCGTTGTACAAGGCTCAGTGAACACCATATATTTT. This rearrangement joins TRBV29-1 to TRBJ1-3; D uncertain. CDR3 size: 13 residues. Trimming pared 4 bases from V and 7 bases from J, leaving 14 bases between. Germline V lookup: CDR1 SQVTM, CDR2 ANQGSEA. Full variable domain (outside the CDR3, taken from reference TRBV29-1 and TRBJ1-3): SAVISQKPSRDICQRGTSLTIQCQVDSQVTMMFWYRQQPGQSLTLIATANQGSEATYESGFVIDKFPISRPNLTFSTLTVSNMSPEDSSIYLCSVVQGSVNTIYFGEGSWLTVV.

The chain joins TRBV7-9 to TRBJ2-6; D is unresolved. The CDR3 is made up of 16 amino acids. The V and J ends lost 3 bases and 0 bases respectively, with 9 bases between them. The V gene's germline CDR1 is SEHNR and CDR2 FQNEAQ (reference sequence). The CDR3 here is CASSFTDPSGANVLTF. DNA for the CDR3: TGTGCCAGCAGCTTTACAGATCCCTCTGGGGCCAACGTCCTGACTTTC.